These 22 T cell receptor beta chains originate from one sample sequenced in a study of PD-L1 blockade in urothelial cancer (dated by TCRdb to 2016 to 2017). Libraries were built with the immunoSEQ multiplex PCR assay. In its TCRdb copy, this immuneACCESS table keeps in-frame sequences only and misses some clones. Where compared with another copy, unresolved V genes explain less than half of these, and the others have no known cause. Counted in this sample were roughly 120,000 clones; about 81% of them appeared once. The ten largest make up 3.2% of the sample. The time point label, as the study defines it: pretreatment peripheral blood. The sequences come from PBMCs, collected around atezolizumab (anti-PD-L1) treatment. Receptor source: a man aged 50-60 years with urothelial cancer.

The V gene is TRBV6-1, the J gene TRBJ2-7, with a tentative D call TRBD2 (6 bases). The CDR3 runs to 13 residues. Trimming left V 6 bases short and J 6 bases short, with 15 bases between. The germline V gene has CDR1 MNHNS and CDR2 SASEGT. DNA of the CDR3: TGTGCCAGCAGCGACGGGACTCCCGGCGAGCAGTACTTC. This encodes CASSDGTPGEQYF.

V usage is TRBV5-1 and J usage is TRBJ1-1; the match to TRBD1 covers 10 bases. Per the germline V gene, CDR1 is SGHRS and CDR2 is YFSETQ. CDR3 length: 14 amino acids. V was clipped by 4 bases and J by 4 bases; unmatched bases: 4. For the CDR3, the DNA is TGCGCCAGCAGCGTGGGACAGGGGAGCACTGAAGCTTTCTTT. Amino acids: CASSVGQGSTEAFF.

This clone turned up a few times. This chain uses TRBV21-1 with TRBJ2-1; the table assigns TRBD2, which was not confirmed against the DNA. TRBV21-1 is a documented pseudogene. The CDR3 runs 10 residues. The CDR3 DNA reads as TGTGCCCGACGGGGCAATGAGCAGTTCTTC. Protein product: CARRGNEQFF.

The chain employs TRBV7-3 and TRBJ2-3; TRBD2 aligns across 8 bases. There are 14 residues in the CDR3. Germline loops: CDR1 SGHTA, CDR2 FQGTGA. The ends lost 3 bases at V and 5 bases at J; junction bases unmatched: 4. CDR3 residues: CASSFGGRRDTQYF. The CDR3 nucleotides are TGTGCCAGCAGCTTCGGCGGGAGGAGAGATACGCAGTATTTT.

The gene calls are TRBV7-9 and TRBJ1-4, with D tentatively TRBD1 (6 bases). V was clipped by 6 bases and J by 8 bases, with 19 bases between them. CDR3 length: 15 amino acids. Looked up from germline, CDR1 is SEHNR and CDR2 is FQNEAQ (reference sequence). CDR3 in amino acids: CASSEGGGRVEKLFF. In nucleotides, the CDR3 is TGTGCCAGCAGTGAAGGGGGGGGGCGTGTGGAAAAACTGTTTTTT.

The chain recombines TRBV14 with TRBJ2-7, with D perhaps matching TRBD1 (6 bases). Germline V gives CDR1 SGHDN, CDR2 FVKESK. The ends were cut back, 3 bases at V and 9 bases at J, with 15 bases in the middle. CDR3 length equals 13 residues. CDR3 residues: CASSHTGTRPQYF. In nucleotides, the CDR3 is TGTGCCAGCAGCCATACAGGGACCCGGCCGCAGTACTTC.

The V gene is TRBV27, the J gene TRBJ2-7, with TRBD2 identical over 7 bases. Germline CDR1 MNHEY, CDR2 SMNVEV (reference sequence). The ends lost 2 bases at V and 0 bases at J; junction bases unmatched: 16. The CDR3 has 19 amino acids. DNA for the CDR3: TGTGCCAGCAGTTTAAGAGTCTTGCCTAGCGGAACGAGCTCCTACGAGCAGTACTTC. Translating gives CASSLRVLPSGTSSYEQYF.

The chain carries TRBV28 and TRBJ2-7; 10 bases are shared with TRBD1. This CDR3 has 13 residues. J lost 4 bases, V lost 9 bases, and 6 bases had no gene match. Germline values: CDR1 MDHEN, CDR2 SYDVKM. CDR3 bases: TGTGCCAGTACGACAGGGGGCATGTACGAGCAGTACTTC. Translation gives CASTTGGMYEQYF.

The genes are TRBV6-5 and TRBJ1-1; D is undetermined. The CDR3 is made up of 14 amino acids. Germline values: CDR1 MNHEY, CDR2 SVGAGI. With 6 bases removed from V and 0 bases from J, the gap between germline ends came to 11 bases. Here the CDR3 DNA reads TGTGCCAGCAGCTGGGCGTCGATGAACACTGAAGCTTTCTTT. Protein sequence: CASSWASMNTEAFF.

This clone was seen just once. The J gene is TRBJ2-1, the V gene TRBV7-3, with D unresolved. The CDR3 sequence is 14 residues long. CDR1 is SGHTA and CDR2 is FQGTGA in the germline V gene. V lost 0 bases and J 10 bases, leaving 13 bases between the germline ends. The CDR3 coding sequence is TGTGCCAGCAGCTTAACACCTCGAGGAGACGAGCAGTTCTTC. Amino acid sequence: CASSLTPRGDEQFF.

This clone came up once. The rearrangement joins TRBV7-2 to TRBJ2-6; 8 bases match TRBD2. The CDR3 has 19 amino acids. From germline, CDR1 is SGHTA and CDR2 FQGNSA. With V trimmed by 5 bases and J by 0 bases, 12 bases remained unmatched. As DNA, the CDR3 is TGTGCCAGCAGCCGGTTAAGGAGCGGGAGCCTCTCTGGGGCCAACGTCCTGACTTTC. The encoded protein is CASSRLRSGSLSGANVLTF. Together with reference TRBV7-2 and TRBJ2-6, the CDR3 gives the full variable domain: GAGVSQSPSNKVTEKGKDVELRCDPISGHTALYWYRQSLGQGLEFLIYFQGNSAPDKSGLPSDRFSAERTGGSVSTLTIQRTQQEDSAVYLCASSRLRSGSLSGANVLTFGAGSRLTVL.

This rearrangement joins TRBV4-1 to TRBJ1-5; D is unclear. Germline V gene sequence: CDR1 MGHRA, CDR2 YSYEKL. There are 15 residues in the CDR3. V was trimmed by 0 bases and J by 0 bases, leaving 6 bases between them. The CDR3 spells CASSQEGISNQPQHF. The DNA of the CDR3 is TGCGCCAGCAGCCAAGAGGGCATTAGCAATCAGCCCCAGCATTTT.

The CDR3 here is CASSPQGAEYGYTF. For the CDR3, the DNA is TGTGCCAGCTCACCACAGGGGGCGGAGTATGGCTACACCTTC. The genes are TRBV18 and TRBJ1-2; the match to TRBD1 covers 7 bases. V dropped 1 base and J dropped 5; count of bases not matched to a gene: 4. Per the germline V gene, CDR1 is KGHSH and CDR2 is LQKENI. CDR3 length: 14 amino acids.

The V gene is TRBV5-5, the J gene TRBJ2-5; the D gene is possibly TRBD1 (5 bases). The CDR3 is made up of 13 amino acids. The V gene's germline CDR1 is SGHKS and CDR2 YYEKEE (reference sequence). V lost 0 bases and J lost 5, with 8 bases in between. The CDR3 region is CASSLAGPETQYF. CDR3 nucleotide sequence: TGTGCCAGCAGCTTGGCAGGGCCGGAGACCCAGTACTTC.

In regard to this clone: This specimen includes other DNA sequences encoding the same CDR3. This chain joins TRBV9 and TRBJ2-2; TRBD2 matches at 15 bases. This CDR3 has 15 residues. Trimming removed 3 bases from V and 7 bases from J; junction bases left unmatched: 1. Germline V lookup: CDR1 SGDLS, CDR2 YYNGEE. CDR3 in amino acids: CASSGTSGRGGELFF. The CDR3 DNA follows: TGTGCCAGCAGCGGGACTAGCGGGAGGGGCGGGGAGCTGTTTTTT.

This clone was picked up a small number of times. This CDR3 reads CASSSTGVRYGYTF. CDR3 bases: TGTGCCAGCAGTTCTACAGGGGTTAGATATGGCTACACCTTC. V usage is TRBV27 and J usage is TRBJ1-2; 7 bases line up with TRBD1. CDR1 is MNHEY, CDR2 SMNVEV, per germline (reference sequence). This CDR3 contains 14 residues. J gave up 5 bases and V 4 bases, and 7 bases lay outside the gene matches.

V is TRBV11-3 and J is TRBJ2-2; 10 bases fit TRBD1. CDR3 length: 14 amino acids. V was pared by 5 bases and J by 4 bases, with 1 base of the junction left unmatched. CDR1 and CDR2 (germline): SGHNT, YENEEA. CDR3 DNA: TGTGCCAGCAGCCGGGACAGGGGCACCGGGGAGCTGTTTTTT. It is translated as CASSRDRGTGELFF.

The chain joins TRBV10-3 to TRBJ2-5, with D possibly being TRBD1 (6 bases). This CDR3 spans 12 amino acids. Germline V gene lookup returns CDR1 ENHRY and CDR2 SYGVKD. V lost 8 bases, J lost 3 bases, and 10 bases lay in between. The CDR3 spells CAIGQFKETQYF. CDR3 in DNA: TGTGCCATCGGACAGTTTAAAGAGACCCAGTACTTC.

About this clone itself: The junction does not match germline at one end; this may be a read error. The rearrangement uses TRBV6-6 and TRBJ2-4; TRBD2 agrees at 7 bases. CDR3 length equals 11 residues. Germline lookup yields CDR1 MNHNY and CDR2 SVGAGI (reference sequence). CDR3 loop: CASSSGTIPSF. The CDR3 DNA reads as TGTGCCAGCAGTTCCGGGACTATCCCCTCCTTC.

The J gene is TRBJ1-1, the V gene TRBV7-2; D may be TRBD1 (6 bases). Germline V CDR1 and CDR2: SGHTA, FQGNSA. The V gene lost 5 bases and the J gene lost 5 bases, with 12 bases spanning the gap. The CDR3 length is 13 residues. For the CDR3, the DNA is TGTGCCAGCAGCCCGAGGGGGTTTACTGAAGCTTTCTTT. Its translation is CASSPRGFTEAFF. Complete variable domain (other parts from reference TRBV7-2 and TRBJ1-1): GAGVSQSPSNKVTEKGKDVELRCDPISGHTALYWYRQSLGQGLEFLIYFQGNSAPDKSGLPSDRFSAERTGGSVSTLTIQRTQQEDSAVYLCASSPRGFTEAFFGQGTRLTVV.

This chain uses TRBV7-2 with TRBJ2-7; D is unresolved. The CDR3 length is 13 residues. From germline, CDR1 is SGHTA and CDR2 FQGNSA. The V and J ends lost 0 bases and 0 bases respectively, with 3 bases between them. This chain's CDR3 is CASSLAYSYEQYF. The CDR3 coding sequence is TGTGCCAGCAGCTTAGCCTACTCCTACGAGCAGTACTTC.

The chain links TRBV5-8 to TRBJ1-1, with no clear D. Trimming removed 4 bases from V and 4 bases from J, with 14 bases in between. CDR1 and CDR2 (germline): SGHTS, YDEGEE. The CDR3 has 14 residues. CDR3 amino acids: CASSPYKPGTEAFF. DNA for the CDR3: TGTGCCAGCAGCCCGTATAAACCGGGCACTGAAGCTTTCTTT.